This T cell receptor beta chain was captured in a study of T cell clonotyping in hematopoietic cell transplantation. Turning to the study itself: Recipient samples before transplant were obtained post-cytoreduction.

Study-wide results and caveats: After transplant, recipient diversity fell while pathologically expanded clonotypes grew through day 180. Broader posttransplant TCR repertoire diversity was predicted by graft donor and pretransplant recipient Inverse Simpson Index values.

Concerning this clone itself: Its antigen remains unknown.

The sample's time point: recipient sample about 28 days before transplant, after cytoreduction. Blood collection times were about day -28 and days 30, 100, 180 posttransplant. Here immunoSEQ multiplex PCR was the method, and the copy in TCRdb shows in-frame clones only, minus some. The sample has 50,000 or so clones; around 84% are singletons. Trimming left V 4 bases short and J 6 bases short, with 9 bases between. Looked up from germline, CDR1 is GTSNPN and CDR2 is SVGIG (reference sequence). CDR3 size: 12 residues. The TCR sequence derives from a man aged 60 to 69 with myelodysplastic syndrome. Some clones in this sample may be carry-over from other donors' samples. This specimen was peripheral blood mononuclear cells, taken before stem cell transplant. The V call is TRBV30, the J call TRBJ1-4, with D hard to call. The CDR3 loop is CAWTGWDEKLFF. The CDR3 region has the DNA TGTGCCTGGACGGGGTGGGATGAAAAACTGTTTTTT. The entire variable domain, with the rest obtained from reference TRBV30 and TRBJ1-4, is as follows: SQTIHQWPATLVQPVGSPLSLECTVEGTSNPNLYWYRQAAGRGLQLLFYSVGIGQISSEVPQNLSASRPQDRQFILSSKKLLLSDSGFYLCAWTGWDEKLFFGSGTQLSVL.